The 2 T cell receptor beta chains reported below all come from one sample, sequenced in a study of CD8 T cells in ankylosing spondylitis (dated 2017 in TCRdb). Libraries were made using 5' RACE. Sequencer: Illumina HiSeq 2500. In TCRdb, the public reads were trimmed at Q25 with fastp and aligned with MiXCR, with productive beta chains retained. Each CDR3 protein gets just one entry, which takes the most common genes and DNA from the rows behind it. Present in this sample are over 100,000 distinct CDR3 sequences, about 6.5% of which were seen just once. The ten largest clonotypes hold 9% to 15% of the sample. The sample was blood, either unsorted or a sorted T cell fraction (not recorded which). The receptors come from a male donor with ankylosing spondylitis or in good health (not recorded which).

This clonotype was picked up many times. V gene TRBV5-1 combines with J gene TRBJ2-5, with a possible D match to TRBD2 (5 bases). The CDR3 loop spans 13 amino acids. Deletions cut 0 bases from V and 5 bases from J, with 8 bases between. Germline V lookup: CDR1 SGHRS, CDR2 YFSETQ. The CDR3, as DNA: TGCGCCAGCAGCTTGGCCGGGATGGAGACCCAGTACTTC. Protein product: CASSLAGMETQYF.

This chain connects TRBV3-1 to TRBJ1-1; D perhaps matches TRBD1 (5 bases). V was cut by 0 bases and J by 4 bases, with 9 bases left in between. The germline CDR1 and CDR2 sequences are LGHDT and YNNKEL (reference sequence). This CDR3 has 14 residues. DNA of the CDR3: TGTGCCAGCAGCCAAGACAGGGTCGGCACTGAAGCTTTCTTT. Its translation: CASSQDRVGTEAFF. Based on the CDR3 plus reference TRBV3-1 and TRBJ1-1, the full variable domain is DTAVSQTPKYLVTQMGNDKSIKCEQNLGHDTMYWYKQDSKKFLKIMFSYNNKELIINETVPNRFSPKSPDKAHLNLHINSLELGDSAVYFCASSQDRVGTEAFFGQGTRLTVV.